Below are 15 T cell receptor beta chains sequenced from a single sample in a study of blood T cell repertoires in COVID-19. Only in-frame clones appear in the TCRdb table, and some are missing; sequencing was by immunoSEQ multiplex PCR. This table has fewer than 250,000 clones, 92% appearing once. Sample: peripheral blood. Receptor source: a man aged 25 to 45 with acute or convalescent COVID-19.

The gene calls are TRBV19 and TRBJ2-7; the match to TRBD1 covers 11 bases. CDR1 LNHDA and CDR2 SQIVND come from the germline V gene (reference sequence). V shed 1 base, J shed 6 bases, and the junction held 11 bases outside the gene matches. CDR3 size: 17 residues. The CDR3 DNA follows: TGTGCCAGTAGTATAGGCGCCGGGACAGGGGGATGGAGCGAGCAGTACTTC. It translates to CASSIGAGTGGWSEQYF.

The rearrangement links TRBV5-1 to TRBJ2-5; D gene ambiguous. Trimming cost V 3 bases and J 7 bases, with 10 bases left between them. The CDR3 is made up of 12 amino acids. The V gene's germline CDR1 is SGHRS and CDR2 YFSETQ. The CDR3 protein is CASSSSLGTQYF. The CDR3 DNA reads TGCGCCAGCAGCTCCTCACTCGGGACCCAGTACTTC.

The CDR3, as DNA: TGCGCCAGCAGCCCGGCGGGGCCAACTAATGAAAAACTGTTTTTT. Protein: CASSPAGPTNEKLFF. The chain uses TRBV4-1 and TRBJ1-4; perhaps TRBD1 as D (5 bases). The CDR3 covers 15 residues. V lost 4 bases to trimming and J lost 0 bases, with 9 bases between them. CDR1 is MGHRA, CDR2 YSYEKL, per germline.

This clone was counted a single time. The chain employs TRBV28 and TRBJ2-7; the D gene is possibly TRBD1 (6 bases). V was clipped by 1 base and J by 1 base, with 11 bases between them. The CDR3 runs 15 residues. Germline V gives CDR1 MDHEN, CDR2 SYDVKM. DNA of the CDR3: TGTGCCAGCAGTTTATCGGGCAGGGGTTCCTACGAGCAGTACTTC. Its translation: CASSLSGRGSYEQYF.

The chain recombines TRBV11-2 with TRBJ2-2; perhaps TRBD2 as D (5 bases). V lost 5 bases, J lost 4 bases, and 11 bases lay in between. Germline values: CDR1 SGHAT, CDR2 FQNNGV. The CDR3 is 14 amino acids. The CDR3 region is CASSQRAGTGELFF. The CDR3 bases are TGTGCCAGCAGCCAGAGGGCAGGCACCGGGGAGCTGTTTTTT.

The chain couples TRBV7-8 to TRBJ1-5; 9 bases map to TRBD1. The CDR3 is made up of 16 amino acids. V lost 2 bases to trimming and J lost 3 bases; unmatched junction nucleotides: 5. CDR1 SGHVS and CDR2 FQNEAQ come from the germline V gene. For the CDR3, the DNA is TGTGCCAGCAGCTTATGGGACAGGGTACCCAATCAGCCCCAGCATTTT. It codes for CASSLWDRVPNQPQHF.

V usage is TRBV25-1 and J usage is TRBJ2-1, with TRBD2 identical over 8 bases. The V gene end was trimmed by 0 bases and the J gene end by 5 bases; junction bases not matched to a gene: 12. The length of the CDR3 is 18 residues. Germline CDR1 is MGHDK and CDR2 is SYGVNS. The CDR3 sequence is CASSEYDASGLLDNEQFF. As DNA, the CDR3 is TGTGCCAGCAGTGAATATGACGCTAGCGGGCTTCTAGACAATGAGCAGTTCTTC.

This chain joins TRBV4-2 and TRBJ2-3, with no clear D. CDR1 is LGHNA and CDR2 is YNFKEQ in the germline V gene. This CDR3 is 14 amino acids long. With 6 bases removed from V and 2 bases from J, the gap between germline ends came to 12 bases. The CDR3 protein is CASRNRRDTDTQYF. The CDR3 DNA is TGTGCCAGCAGAAACCGGAGAGACACAGATACGCAGTATTTT.

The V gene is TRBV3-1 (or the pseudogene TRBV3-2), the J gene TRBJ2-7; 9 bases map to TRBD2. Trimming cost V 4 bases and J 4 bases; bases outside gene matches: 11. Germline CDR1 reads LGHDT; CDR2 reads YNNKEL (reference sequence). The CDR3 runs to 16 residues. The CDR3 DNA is TGTGCCAGCAGCCGAGATGCGGGAGGGGCCCAGTACGAGCAGTACTTC. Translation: CASSRDAGGAQYEQYF.

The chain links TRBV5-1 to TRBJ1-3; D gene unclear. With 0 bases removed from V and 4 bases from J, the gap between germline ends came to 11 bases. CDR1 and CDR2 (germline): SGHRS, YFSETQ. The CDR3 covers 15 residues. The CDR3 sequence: CASSLDIQIGNTIYF. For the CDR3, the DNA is TGCGCCAGCAGCTTGGACATCCAAATCGGAAACACCATATATTTT.

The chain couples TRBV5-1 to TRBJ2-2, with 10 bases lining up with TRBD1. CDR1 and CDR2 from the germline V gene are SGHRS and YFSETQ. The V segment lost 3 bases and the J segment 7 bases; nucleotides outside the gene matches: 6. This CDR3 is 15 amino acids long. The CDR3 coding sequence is TGCGCCAGCAGCTCACGGACAGGGGGTAGCGGGGAGCTGTTTTTT. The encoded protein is CASSSRTGGSGELFF.

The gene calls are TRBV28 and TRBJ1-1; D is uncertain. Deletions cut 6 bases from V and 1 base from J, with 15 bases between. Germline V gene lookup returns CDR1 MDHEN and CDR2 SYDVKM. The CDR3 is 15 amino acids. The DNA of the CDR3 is TGTGCCAGCAGCTACCCGCACTGGAGGAACACTGAAGCTTTCTTT. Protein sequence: CASSYPHWRNTEAFF.

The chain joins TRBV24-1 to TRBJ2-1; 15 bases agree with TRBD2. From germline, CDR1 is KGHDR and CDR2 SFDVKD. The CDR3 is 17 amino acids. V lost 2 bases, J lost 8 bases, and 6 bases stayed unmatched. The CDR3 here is CATSDSRTSGRGYEQFF. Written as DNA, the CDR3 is TGTGCCACCAGTGATTCGCGGACTAGCGGGAGGGGCTATGAGCAGTTCTTC.

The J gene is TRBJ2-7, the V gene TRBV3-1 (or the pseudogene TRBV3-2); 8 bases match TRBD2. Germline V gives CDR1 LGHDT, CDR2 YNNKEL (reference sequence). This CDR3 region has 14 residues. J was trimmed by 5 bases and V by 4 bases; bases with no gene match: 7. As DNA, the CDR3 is TGTGCCAGCAGCCTGAGCGGGAGCCCCCACGAGCAGTACTTC. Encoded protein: CASSLSGSPHEQYF.

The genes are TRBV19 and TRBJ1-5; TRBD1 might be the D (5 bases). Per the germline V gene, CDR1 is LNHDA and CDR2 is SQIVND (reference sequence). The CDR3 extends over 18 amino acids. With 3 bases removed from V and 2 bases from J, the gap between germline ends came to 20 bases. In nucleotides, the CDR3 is TGTGCCAGTAGTATCGGGGAGGGGAGAGGATATGGCAATCAGCCCCAGCATTTT. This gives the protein CASSIGEGRGYGNQPQHF.